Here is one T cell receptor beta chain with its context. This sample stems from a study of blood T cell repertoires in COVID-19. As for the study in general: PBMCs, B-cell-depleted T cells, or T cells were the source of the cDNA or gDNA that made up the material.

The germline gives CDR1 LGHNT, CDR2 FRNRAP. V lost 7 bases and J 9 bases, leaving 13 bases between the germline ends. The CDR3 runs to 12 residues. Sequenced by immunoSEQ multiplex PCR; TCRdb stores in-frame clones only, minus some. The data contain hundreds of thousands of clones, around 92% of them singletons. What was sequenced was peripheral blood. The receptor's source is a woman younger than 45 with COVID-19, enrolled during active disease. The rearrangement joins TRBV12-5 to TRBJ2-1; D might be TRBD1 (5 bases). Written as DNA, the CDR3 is TGTGCTAGTGAGGCAGGGCGCTCTGAGCAGTTCTTC. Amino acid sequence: CASEAGRSEQFF.